Below are 20 T cell receptor beta chains sequenced from a single sample in a study of blood T cell repertoires in COVID-19. Using immunoSEQ multiplex PCR, the repertoire was profiled, and TCRdb retains in-frame clones only, with some absent. Altogether roughly 250,000 clones are present, around nine tenths being singletons, with the ten largest covering about 1.6%. The sample consisted of PBMCs or T cells enriched from blood (not recorded which). These receptors all come from a woman aged 50 to 60 who had recovered from COVID-19.

This clone appeared a single time. This chain joins TRBV29-1 and TRBJ1-2; D is ambiguous. CDR3 length: 11 amino acids. The germline V gene encodes CDR1 SQVTM and CDR2 ANQGSEA. Trimming pared 7 bases from V and 4 bases from J, leaving 10 bases between. DNA of the CDR3: TGCAGCGCCCCGGAGGGCTATGGCTACACCTTC. As protein: CSAPEGYGYTF.

The CDR3 reads CASSIQAGWAEKLFF. The DNA for the CDR3 is TGTGCCAGTAGTATACAGGCAGGTTGGGCGGAAAAACTGTTTTTT. The chain uses TRBV19 and TRBJ1-4; D ambiguous. V was clipped by 2 bases and J by 8 bases, with 15 bases between them. From germline, CDR1 is LNHDA and CDR2 SQIVND (reference sequence). CDR3 length: 15 residues.

The rearrangement joins TRBV6-1 to TRBJ1-5; no definite D call. The germline V gene encodes CDR1 MNHNS and CDR2 SASEGT. This CDR3 contains 12 residues. Trimming removed 2 bases from V and 7 bases from J, with 6 bases in between. CDR3 nucleotide sequence: TGTGCCAGCAGTGAATATAGCCAGCCCCAGCATTTT. Its translation is CASSEYSQPQHF.

This chain links TRBV11-2 with TRBJ1-5; D is uncertain. With 3 bases removed from V and 6 bases from J, the gap between germline ends came to 6 bases. This CDR3 is built from 12 residues. Germline CDR1 reads SGHAT; CDR2 reads FQNNGV. In DNA, the CDR3 is TGTGCCAGCAGCTTTCCGGGTCAGCCCCAGCATTTT. Amino acids: CASSFPGQPQHF.

V usage is TRBV29-1 and J usage is TRBJ1-5; no reliable D call. V lost 7 bases, J lost 5 bases, and 18 bases lay in between. The germline V gene has CDR1 SQVTM and CDR2 ANQGSEA. This CDR3 comprises 14 residues. This CDR3 is CSDRLEGIDQPQHF. The CDR3 DNA follows: TGCAGCGACCGTTTGGAGGGAATAGATCAGCCCCAGCATTTT.

The rearrangement links TRBV10-2 to TRBJ2-5, with TRBD1 identical over 9 bases. Germline V gene data show CDR1 as WSHSY and CDR2 as SAAADI. The CDR3 extends over 14 amino acids. The ends lost 5 bases at V and 9 bases at J; junction bases unmatched: 10. The CDR3 DNA reads as TGCGCCAGCAGTCAGATGGGACAGGGCAGGGCCCAGTACTTC. The encoded protein is CASSQMGQGRAQYF.

V is TRBV5-5 and J is TRBJ1-5; 7 positions match TRBD1. Unmatched junction bases numbered 9, after V lost 6 bases and J lost 3 bases. Germline V CDR1 and CDR2: SGHKS, YYEKEE (reference sequence). The CDR3 is 15 residues long. CDR3 amino acids: CASTKAGGNNQPQHF. CDR3 coding DNA: TGTGCCAGCACCAAGGCAGGGGGAAACAATCAGCCCCAGCATTTT.

The genes are TRBV29-1 and TRBJ1-2; perhaps TRBD1 as D (5 bases). Germline values: CDR1 SQVTM, CDR2 ANQGSEA. V dropped 5 bases and J dropped 2 bases, with 21 bases sitting between them. The CDR3 runs 16 residues. CDR3 residues: CSVYPPEQGRNYGYTF. The CDR3 DNA reads TGCAGCGTTTATCCGCCGGAGCAGGGCAGGAACTATGGCTACACCTTC.

This chain joins TRBV27 and TRBJ2-1; perhaps TRBD2 as D (5 bases). CDR1 MNHEY and CDR2 SMNVEV come from the germline V gene (reference sequence). This CDR3 is built from 13 residues. Between the trimmed V and J ends, which lost 6 bases and 8 bases, there was a span of 14 bases. The CDR3 loop is CASRPLAFDEQFF. The CDR3 nucleotides read TGTGCCAGCAGGCCCCTAGCTTTCGATGAGCAGTTCTTC.

This clone was observed a handful of times. The genes are TRBV4-2 and TRBJ1-2; D might be TRBD1 (5 bases). V lost 0 bases and J lost 3, with 14 bases in between. The CDR3 consists of 16 residues. Germline V lookup: CDR1 LGHNA, CDR2 YNFKEQ. The CDR3 sequence: CASSQDLGDSYYGYTF. The CDR3 nucleotides are TGTGCCAGCAGCCAAGACCTAGGGGACTCCTACTATGGCTACACCTTC.

This clone was seen only once. V and J are TRBV28 and TRBJ2-3; tentatively, D is TRBD1 (6 bases). The germline V gene has CDR1 MDHEN and CDR2 SYDVKM. V was cut by 6 bases and J by 0 bases, with 16 bases left in between. The CDR3 contains 16 residues. The CDR3 nucleotides are TGTGCCAGCAGCCCGCCTGCAGGGGATAGCACAGATACGCAGTATTTT. This codes for CASSPPAGDSTDTQYF.

The V call is TRBV19, the J call TRBJ2-1; D is perhaps TRBD2 (7 bases). The CDR3 has 13 amino acids. The germline V and J ends were trimmed by 6 bases and 5 bases, with 11 bases remaining between them. Germline values: CDR1 LNHDA, CDR2 SQIVND (reference sequence). The CDR3, as DNA: TGTGCCAGTAGCCAGGGGAGGGACAATGAGCAGTTCTTC. This encodes CASSQGRDNEQFF.

This clone came up once. The chain joins TRBV5-1 to TRBJ1-1; 7 bases are a match to TRBD1. The CDR3 covers 13 residues. Germline lookup yields CDR1 SGHRS and CDR2 YFSETQ. Losses at the gene ends were 3 bases for V and 6 bases for J; bases not matched to a gene: 5. CDR3 nucleotide sequence: TGCGCCAGCAGCTCACAGGGGTGGTCTGAAGCTTTCTTT. It codes for CASSSQGWSEAFF.

This chain links TRBV7-9 with TRBJ2-3, with 9 bases identical to TRBD2. Losses at the gene ends were 1 base for V and 3 bases for J; bases not matched to a gene: 5. Germline V gene sequence: CDR1 SEHNR, CDR2 FQNEAQ (reference sequence). The CDR3 contains 16 residues. The CDR3 is CASSLVRLAETDTQYF. The CDR3 nucleotides read TGTGCCAGCAGCTTAGTGCGACTAGCGGAGACAGATACGCAGTATTTT.

The chain has TRBV5-5 and TRBJ2-1; D ambiguous. Germline CDR1 is SGHKS and CDR2 is YYEKEE (reference sequence). This CDR3 has 14 amino acids. V shed 6 bases and J shed 7 bases, with 17 bases lying between them. The CDR3 DNA is TGTGCCAGCATCCCGTACCTATTGGTTAATGAGCAGTTCTTC. This sequence encodes CASIPYLLVNEQFF.

V gene TRBV5-1 combines with J gene TRBJ1-1; 10 positions match TRBD1. The CDR3 totals 17 residues. The V gene's germline CDR1 is SGHRS and CDR2 YFSETQ. J lost 5 bases, V lost 1 base, and 11 bases had no gene match. CDR3 in amino acids: CASSLWGGQGVGTEAFF. The CDR3 DNA sequence: TGCGCCAGCAGCTTGTGGGGAGGACAGGGGGTTGGGACTGAAGCTTTCTTT. The variable domain in full, completed from reference TRBV5-1 and TRBJ1-1, reads KAGVTQTPRYLIKTRGQQVTLSCSPISGHRSVSWYQQTPGQGLQFLFEYFSETQRNKGNFPGRFSGRQFSNSRSEMNVSTLELGDSALYLCASSLWGGQGVGTEAFFGQGTRLTVV.

This clone was seen just once. J is TRBJ2-2 and V is TRBV5-4; D perhaps matches TRBD2 (6 bases). The germline CDR1 and CDR2 sequences are SGHNT and YYREEE (reference sequence). The CDR3 sequence is 16 residues long. Trimming took 0 bases from V and 6 from J, leaving 15 bases between them. CDR3 loop: CASSLVGGGIPGELFF. CDR3 DNA: TGTGCCAGCAGCTTGGTCGGGGGAGGCATCCCCGGGGAGCTGTTTTTT.

The chain has TRBV11-3 and TRBJ1-2; D is possibly TRBD1 (5 bases). The length of the CDR3 is 14 residues. Germline V gene lookup returns CDR1 SGHNT and CDR2 YENEEA. V was clipped by 3 bases and J by 1 base, with 9 bases between them. The CDR3 region is CASSFSTDNYGYTF. The CDR3 DNA follows: TGTGCCAGCAGCTTCTCGACAGATAACTATGGCTACACCTTC.

V gene TRBV5-6 combines with J gene TRBJ2-5, with D perhaps TRBD1 (6 bases). The CDR3 covers 15 residues. Germline CDR1 reads SGHDT; CDR2 reads YYEEEE. Trimming took off 4 bases at V and 5 bases at J, with 18 bases between the two ends. This CDR3 reads CASSRTGQKGETQYF. The CDR3 DNA is TGTGCCAGCAGCCGCACAGGGCAGAAGGGGGAGACCCAGTACTTC.

The chain links TRBV5-6 to TRBJ2-7; weak D call: TRBD2 (6 bases). The length of the CDR3 is 13 residues. Germline V gives CDR1 SGHDT, CDR2 YYEEEE. V was shortened by 2 bases and J by 6 bases, with 12 bases between the two germline ends. CDR3: CASSFDGRVEQYF. CDR3 DNA: TGTGCCAGCAGCTTTGACGGGAGAGTCGAGCAGTACTTC.